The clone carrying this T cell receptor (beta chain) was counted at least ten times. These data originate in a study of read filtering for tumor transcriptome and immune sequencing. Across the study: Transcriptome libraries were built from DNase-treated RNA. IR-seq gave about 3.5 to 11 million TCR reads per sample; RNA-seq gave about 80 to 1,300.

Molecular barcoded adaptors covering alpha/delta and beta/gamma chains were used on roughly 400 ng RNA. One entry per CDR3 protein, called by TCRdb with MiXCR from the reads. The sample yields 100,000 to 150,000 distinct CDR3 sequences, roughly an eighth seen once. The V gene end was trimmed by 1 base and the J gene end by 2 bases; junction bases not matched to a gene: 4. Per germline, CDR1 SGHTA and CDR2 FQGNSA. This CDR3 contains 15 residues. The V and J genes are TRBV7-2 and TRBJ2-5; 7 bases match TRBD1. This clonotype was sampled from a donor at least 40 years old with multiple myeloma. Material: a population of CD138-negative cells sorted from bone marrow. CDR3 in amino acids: CASSLGGQPQETQYF. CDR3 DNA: TGTGCCAGCAGCTTAGGGGGACAGCCGCAAGAGACCCAGTACTTC.